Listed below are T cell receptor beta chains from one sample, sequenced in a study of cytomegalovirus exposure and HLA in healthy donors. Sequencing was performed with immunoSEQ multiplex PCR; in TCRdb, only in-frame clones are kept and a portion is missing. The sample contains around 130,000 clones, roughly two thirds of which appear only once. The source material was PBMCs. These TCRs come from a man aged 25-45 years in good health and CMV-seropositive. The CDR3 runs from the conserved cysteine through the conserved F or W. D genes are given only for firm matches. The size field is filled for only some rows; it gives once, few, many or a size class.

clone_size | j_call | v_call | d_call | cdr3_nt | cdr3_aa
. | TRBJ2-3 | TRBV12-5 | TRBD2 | TGTGCTAGTGGTTTGGGGGAAAAGACTAGCGGCCACACAGATACGCAGTATTTT | CASGLGEKTSGHTDTQYF
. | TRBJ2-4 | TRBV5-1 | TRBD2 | TGCGCCAGCAGCTTGGCTAGCGGGAGGGCCCTCGGTACAGCCAAAAACATTCAGTACTTC | CASSLASGRALGTAKNIQYF
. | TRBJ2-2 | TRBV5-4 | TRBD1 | TGTGCCAGCAGCTTAGGGTCCGGACAGGGGCCCGGGGAGCTGTTTTTT | CASSLGSGQGPGELFF
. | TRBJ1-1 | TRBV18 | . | TGTGCCAGCTCACCACTTCAGGGTCTGGGCACTGAAGCTTTCTTT | CASSPLQGLGTEAFF
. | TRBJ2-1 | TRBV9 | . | TGTGCCAGCAGCGTAGACGGGAGAAGGCCCTACAATGAGCAGTTCTTC | CASSVDGRRPYNEQFF
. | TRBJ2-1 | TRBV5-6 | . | TGTGCCAGCAGCCTCGGACTGTTTTATAACAATGAGCAGTTCTTC | CASSLGLFYNNEQFF
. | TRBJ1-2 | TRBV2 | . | TGTGCCAGCAGTTACACAGGGCTGGATGGCTACACCTTC | CASSYTGLDGYTF
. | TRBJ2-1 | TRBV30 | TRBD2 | TGTGCCTGGAGTAGGGCTAGCGGCTTCTACAATGAGCAGTTCTTC | CAWSRASGFYNEQFF
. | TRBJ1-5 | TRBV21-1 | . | TGTGCCAGCAGCAAAGCACGACAGGCTAGCAATCAGCCCCAGCATTTT | CASSKARQASNQPQHF
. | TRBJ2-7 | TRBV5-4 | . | TGTGCCAGCAGCTTGTGGGGGGACCCTACCGGGTCCTACGAGCAGTACTTC | CASSLWGDPTGSYEQYF
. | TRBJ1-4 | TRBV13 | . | TGTGCCAGCAGCTCGTCCTGGGGGTACGGGGGAAATGAAAAACTGTTTTTT | CASSSSWGYGGNEKLFF
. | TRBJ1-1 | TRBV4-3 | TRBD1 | TGCGCCAGCAGCCAATGGACAGGGATGAACACTGAAGCTTTCTTT | CASSQWTGMNTEAFF
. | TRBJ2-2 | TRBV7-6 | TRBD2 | TGTGCCAGCAGCTTCTTGCTAGCGGGAGGCAACGGGGAGCTGTTTTTT | CASSFLLAGGNGELFF
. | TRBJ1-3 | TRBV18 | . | TGTGCCAGCTCCCCAGGGAGGACAATATCTGGAAACACCATATATTTT | CASSPGRTISGNTIYF
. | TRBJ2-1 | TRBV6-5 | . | TGTGCCAGCAGTTTTGACAGCCGAAGGTCCTACAATGAGCAGTTCTTC | CASSFDSRRSYNEQFF
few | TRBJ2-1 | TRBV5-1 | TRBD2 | TGCGCCAGCAGCTGGGGACTAGCGGGAGGCTCCTACAATGAGCAGTTCTTC | CASSWGLAGGSYNEQFF
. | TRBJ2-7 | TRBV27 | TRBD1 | TGTGCCAGCAGTTTAGGGACAGGCCGCTCCTACGAGCAGTACTTC | CASSLGTGRSYEQYF
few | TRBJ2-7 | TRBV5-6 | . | TGTGCCAGCAGCTTGGTAGCAGAGAACCACGAGCAGTACTTC | CASSLVAENHEQYF
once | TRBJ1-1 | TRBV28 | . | TGTGCCAGCAGTTTATGGGCGGTGCACACTGAAGCTTTCTTT | CASSLWAVHTEAFF
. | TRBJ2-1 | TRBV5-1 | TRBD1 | TGCGCCAGCAGACCCGGGACAGGGGGGGATGAGCAGTTCTTC | CASRPGTGGDEQFF
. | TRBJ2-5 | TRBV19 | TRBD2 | TGTGCCAGTAGTATTGCGGGAGCCCGGGAGACCCAGTACTTC | CASSIAGARETQYF
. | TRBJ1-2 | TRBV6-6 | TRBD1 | TGTGCCAGCAGCCTCGGACAGGGGACGGGGAACTATGGCTACACCTTC | CASSLGQGTGNYGYTF
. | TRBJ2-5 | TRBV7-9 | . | TGTTCCAGCAGCTTTGGGCGCCTTGCAGTTCTCGAGACCCAGTACTTC | CSSSFGRLAVLETQYF
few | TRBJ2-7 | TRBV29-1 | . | TGCAGCGTTCGCGGCCAGACAGGTTACTCCTACGAGCAGTACTTC | CSVRGQTGYSYEQYF
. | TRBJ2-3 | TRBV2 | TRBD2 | TGTGCCAGCAGCCACACTCTAGCGGGCGGCACAGATACGCAGTATTTT | CASSHTLAGGTDTQYF
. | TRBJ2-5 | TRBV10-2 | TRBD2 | TGCGCCAGCAGTCTGGGACTAGGGATGGAGTGGGAAGAGACCCAGTACTTC | CASSLGLGMEWEETQYF